A selection of T cell receptor beta chains follows, all from one sample in a study of cytomegalovirus exposure and HLA in healthy donors. Some clones are missing from TCRdb's copy, which holds only in-frame ones; the method was immunoSEQ multiplex PCR. The repertoire shows tens of thousands of clones; the top ten hold roughly 3.8%. Sample: PBMCs. The source is a female donor in good health and CMV-seropositive. CDR3s include the opening cysteine and the closing phenylalanine or tryptophan. The order of the fields is D gene, clone size, J gene, V gene, CDR3 DNA, CDR3 protein. D genes are given only for firm matches. Only part of the rows carry a size: once, few, many, or a class if the clone is expanded.

TRBD2	-	TRBJ2-5	TRBV7-7	TGTGCTAGCAGCTTATTCGGGACTAGCGGAGAGACCCAGTACTTC	CASSLFGTSGETQYF
TRBD2	-	TRBJ2-3	TRBV11-3	TGTGCCAGCAGCTTCCTCAGCGGGGGGGCAAGCACAGATACGCAGTATTTT	CASSFLSGGASTDTQYF
TRBD2	-	TRBJ2-5	TRBV2	TGTGCCAGCAGTGACGAAGCGGGGGGGACTGAGACCCAGTACTTC	CASSDEAGGTETQYF
TRBD2	-	TRBJ2-7	TRBV10-1	TGCGCCAGCACGGGACTAGCGGTCTCCTACGAGCAGTACTTC	CASTGLAVSYEQYF
TRBD1	-	TRBJ2-2	TRBV11-3	TGTGCCAGCAGCCTTACTCCGGGACAGGGCCCCAGCGGGGAGCTGTTTTTT	CASSLTPGQGPSGELFF
-	-	TRBJ2-5	TRBV6-5	TGTGCCAGCAACCAGGGGACCCAAGAGAACCAGTACTTC	CASNQGTQENQYF
TRBD2	-	TRBJ2-1	TRBV27	TGTGCCAGCAGTTCCCCCGGGAGGCTATACAATGAGCAGTTCTTC	CASSSPGRLYNEQFF
TRBD1	-	TRBJ1-5	TRBV7-9	TGTGCCAGCAGCGGTCAAGGGACAGGGGTCAATCAGCCCCAGCATTTT	CASSGQGTGVNQPQHF
-	-	TRBJ2-1	TRBV7-9	TGTGCCAGCACTGTAATCCCATTAGCCAATGAGCAGTTCTTC	CASTVIPLANEQFF
TRBD2	-	TRBJ2-7	TRBV19	TGTGCCAGTAGTATCGGAGCGGGGGGTTACTACGAGCAGTACTTC	CASSIGAGGYYEQYF
TRBD1	-	TRBJ1-1	TRBV28	TGTGCCAGCAGTTTCGGGACAGGGGTCTTCGGAGCTTTCTTT	CASSFGTGVFGAFF
TRBD1	-	TRBJ1-5	TRBV5-8	TGTGCCAGCAGCCCGTACCGGGACAGTCCCAATCAGCCCCAGCATTTT	CASSPYRDSPNQPQHF
TRBD1	-	TRBJ2-7	TRBV6-5	TGTGCCAGCAGGACAGGGAAGGGCGAGCAGTACTTC	CASRTGKGEQYF
-	-	TRBJ1-3	TRBV7-9	TGTGCCAGCAGCTTAAATAGCTCCTCTGGAAACACCATATATTTT	CASSLNSSSGNTIYF
-	-	TRBJ1-2	TRBV6-1	TGTGCCAGCAGTGTCGAGGTGAGGTATGGCTACACCTTC	CASSVEVRYGYTF
TRBD1	-	TRBJ1-1	TRBV11-2	TGTGCCAGCAGCCCCCGACAGGGGATGAACACTGAAGCTTTCTTT	CASSPRQGMNTEAFF
-	-	TRBJ2-3	TRBV4-3	TGCGCCAGCAGCCAAGAAACAGAAACGCAGTATTTT	CASSQETETQYF
-	medium-sized	TRBJ2-7	TRBV10-3	TGTGCCATCAGTGACCCGACAGTATCTACCTACGAGCAGTACTTC	CAISDPTVSTYEQYF
-	-	TRBJ2-7	TRBV4-1	TGCGCCAGCAGCCAAAGAGTAGGCGGTGAGCAGTACTTC	CASSQRVGGEQYF
-	-	TRBJ1-1	TRBV28	TGTGCCAGCAGTCTCCACAGGGCAAGCACTGAAGCTTTCTTT	CASSLHRASTEAFF
-	-	TRBJ2-5	TRBV5-1	TGCGCCAGCAGCTCTTCCGGGACACTACAAGAGACCCAGTACTTC	CASSSSGTLQETQYF
-	-	TRBJ2-5	TRBV5-6	TGTGCCAGCAGCTCACCCCAGGAGGCCTTGTATTTGGAGACCCAGTACTTC	CASSSPQEALYLETQYF
-	-	TRBJ2-7	TRBV7-2	TGTGCCAGCAGCCTGAATCTAGGGACTCAACGGTTGCACTTC	CASSLNLGTQRLHF
-	-	TRBJ2-6	TRBV7-2	TGTGCCAGCAGCCCCAGGCGCTCTGGGGCCAACGTCCTGACTTTC	CASSPRRSGANVLTF
-	-	TRBJ2-5	TRBV18	TGTGCCAGCTCAGACAGTGCGGAGACCCAGTACTTC	CASSDSAETQYF
-	-	TRBJ2-4	TRBV18	TGTGCCAGCTCCGCGTTAGGCGGGGGCGGACGGCTAGCCAAAAACATTCAGTACTTC	CASSALGGGGRLAKNIQYF
-	-	TRBJ2-2	TRBV2	TGTGCCAGCTTAATGACCGGGGGGCTCTCCACCGGGGAGCTGTTTTTT	CASLMTGGLSTGELFF
TRBD1	-	TRBJ2-7	TRBV20-1	TGCAGTGCACAGGGGCCCAACGAGCAGTACTTC	CSAQGPNEQYF
TRBD2	-	TRBJ2-3	TRBV7-3	TGTGCCAGCAGAAGGACTAGCGGGGCCACAGATACGCAGTATTTT	CASRRTSGATDTQYF
-	-	TRBJ1-1	TRBV7-9	TGTGCCAGCAGCTTCTGGCCGAACACTGAAGCTTTCTTT	CASSFWPNTEAFF
TRBD1	-	TRBJ1-2	TRBV27	TGTGCCAGCAGTTCCCAGGGGGCCGACTATGGCTACACCTTC	CASSSQGADYGYTF
-	-	TRBJ1-5	TRBV28	TGTGCCAGCAGTTTCGGACAGCTCAATCAGCCCCAGCATTTT	CASSFGQLNQPQHF
-	-	TRBJ2-3	TRBV4-1	TGCGCCAGCTACGTGAGGGATCCCAGCACAGATACGCAGTATTTT	CASYVRDPSTDTQYF
TRBD2	-	TRBJ2-5	TRBV7-2	TGTGCCAGCAGCTGGGGACTCTCGGGGGGAAGGGAGACCCAGTACTTC	CASSWGLSGGRETQYF
TRBD2	-	TRBJ2-5	TRBV6-6	TGTGCCAGCAGTCCCGGGACTAGCGGGGGAAAAGAGACCCAGTACTTC	CASSPGTSGGKETQYF
TRBD1	-	TRBJ2-7	TRBV7-2	TGTGCCAGCAGCAAAGGGGGCAGCCTAGCCTACGAGCAGTACTTC	CASSKGGSLAYEQYF
TRBD1	-	TRBJ1-1	TRBV28	TGTGCCAGCAGCATCTTTCTCGGGACAGGGAATGAAGCTTTCTTT	CASSIFLGTGNEAFF
-	-	TRBJ1-2	TRBV7-9	TGTGCCAGCAGCTTAGCGGATAGGGGGTCCACCTATGGCTACACCTTC	CASSLADRGSTYGYTF
-	-	TRBJ1-4	TRBV6-5	TGTGCCAGCAGTTACTCTTCATACAGGGTGGGGGAAAAACTGTTTTTT	CASSYSSYRVGEKLFF
TRBD2	-	TRBJ2-7	TRBV6-5	TGTGCCAGCAGTTATGGGCGGGGGTCATACGAGCAGTACTTC	CASSYGRGSYEQYF
-	-	TRBJ2-7	TRBV11-2	TGTGCCAGCAGCTCCCTGGTAGGCGGAAGCCACGAGCAGTACTTC	CASSSLVGGSHEQYF
-	-	TRBJ2-2	TRBV19	TGTGCCAGTAGCTTCGGACACAACACCGGGGAGCTGTTTTTT	CASSFGHNTGELFF
-	-	TRBJ1-2	TRBV4-3	TGCGCCAGCAGCCAAGGCAAGGGGTATGGCTACACCTTC	CASSQGKGYGYTF
TRBD1	-	TRBJ2-7	TRBV5-6	TGTGCCAGCAGCTTGGCGTCGGGACAGAGCGCCTACGAGCAGTACTTC	CASSLASGQSAYEQYF
TRBD1	-	TRBJ1-4	TRBV15	TGTGCCACCAGTTCGGGACAGGGAGGTGAAAAACTGTTTTTT	CATSSGQGGEKLFF
TRBD2	-	TRBJ2-5	TRBV7-9	TGTGCCAGCAGCTTAAGTAGCGGGAGGGGTGAGACCCAGTACTTC	CASSLSSGRGETQYF
-	-	TRBJ1-4	TRBV5-6	TGTGCCAGCAGCTTGGGGACAGATACCGAAAAACTGTTTTTT	CASSLGTDTEKLFF
-	-	TRBJ2-2	TRBV5-1	TGCGCCAGCAGACAGAACACCGGGGAGCTGTTTTTT	CASRQNTGELFF
-	-	TRBJ1-1	TRBV7-9	TGTGCCAGCAGCTTTAGCAAAGGGGGCACTGAAGCTTTCTTT	CASSFSKGGTEAFF
TRBD1	-	TRBJ2-7	TRBV28	TGTGCCAGCAGTCCCCCCGACAGGGTTGGCGAGCAGTACTTC	CASSPPDRVGEQYF
TRBD1	-	TRBJ1-4	TRBV5-1	TGCGCCAGCAGTCACGGGACAGGGAATGAAAAACTGTTTTTT	CASSHGTGNEKLFF
-	-	TRBJ1-3	TRBV19	TGTGCCAGTAGCCTTTCAGGGGACCCTGGAAACACCATATATTTT	CASSLSGDPGNTIYF
-	-	TRBJ2-5	TRBV6-6	TGTGCCAGTGTGCTAACCGGTCAAGAGACCCAGTACTTC	CASVLTGQETQYF
-	-	TRBJ2-7	TRBV6-5	TGTGCCAGCAGTTACCTGCCAACAAACTACGAGCAGTACTTC	CASSYLPTNYEQYF
TRBD1	-	TRBJ1-5	TRBV2	TGTGCCAGCACCGTCCGACAGGGTCACAATCAGCCCCAGCATTTT	CASTVRQGHNQPQHF
TRBD1	-	TRBJ2-7	TRBV10-1	TGCGCCAGCGACAGGGGAAACACCTACGAGCAGTACTTC	CASDRGNTYEQYF